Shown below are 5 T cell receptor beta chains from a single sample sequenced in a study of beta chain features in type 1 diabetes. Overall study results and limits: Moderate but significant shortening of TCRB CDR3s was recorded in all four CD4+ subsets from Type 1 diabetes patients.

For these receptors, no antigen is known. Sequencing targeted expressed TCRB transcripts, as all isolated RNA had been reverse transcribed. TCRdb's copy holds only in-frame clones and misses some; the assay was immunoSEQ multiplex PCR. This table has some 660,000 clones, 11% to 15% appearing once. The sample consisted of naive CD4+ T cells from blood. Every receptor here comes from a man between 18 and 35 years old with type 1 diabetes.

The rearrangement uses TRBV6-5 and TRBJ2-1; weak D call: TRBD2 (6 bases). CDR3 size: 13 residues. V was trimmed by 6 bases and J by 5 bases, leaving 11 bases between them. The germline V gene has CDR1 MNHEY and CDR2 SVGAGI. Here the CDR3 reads CASSRTINNEQFF. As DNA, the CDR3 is TGTGCCAGCAGCCGGACTATTAACAATGAGCAGTTCTTC.

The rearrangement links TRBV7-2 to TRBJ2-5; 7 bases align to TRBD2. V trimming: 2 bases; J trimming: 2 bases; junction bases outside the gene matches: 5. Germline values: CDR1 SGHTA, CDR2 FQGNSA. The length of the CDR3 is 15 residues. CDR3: CASSLSSGKQETQYF. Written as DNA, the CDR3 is TGTGCCAGCAGCTTATCTAGCGGAAAACAAGAGACCCAGTACTTC.

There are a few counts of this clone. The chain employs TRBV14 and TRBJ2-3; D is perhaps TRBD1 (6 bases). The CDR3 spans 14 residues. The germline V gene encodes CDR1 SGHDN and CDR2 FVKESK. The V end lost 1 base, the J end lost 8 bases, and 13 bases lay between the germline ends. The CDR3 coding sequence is TGTGCCAGCAGCCAAGGGACAGCTCTCACTACGCAGTATTTT. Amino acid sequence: CASSQGTALTTQYF.

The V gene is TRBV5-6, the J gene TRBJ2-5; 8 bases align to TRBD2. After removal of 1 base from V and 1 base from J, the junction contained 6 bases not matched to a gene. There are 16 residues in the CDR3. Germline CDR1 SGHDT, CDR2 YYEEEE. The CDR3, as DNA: TGTGCCAGCAGCTTGCGGGCGGGGGGCCCCCAAGAGACCCAGTACTTC. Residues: CASSLRAGGPQETQYF.

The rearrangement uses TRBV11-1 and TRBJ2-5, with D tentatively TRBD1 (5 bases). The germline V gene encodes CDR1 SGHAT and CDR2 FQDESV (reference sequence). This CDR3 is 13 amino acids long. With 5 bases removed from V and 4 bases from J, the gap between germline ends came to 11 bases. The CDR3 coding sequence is TGTGCCAGCAGCCCTAGAAGGGGAGAGACCCAGTACTTC. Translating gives CASSPRRGETQYF.